The clone carrying this TCR beta chain was found a few times. This specimen comes from a study of response to subunit inactivated influenza vaccine. TCRdb reprocessed the RT-PCR reads via MiXCR and lists one record per CDR3 protein. This table holds about 800,000 distinct CDR3 sequences, about 20% found once. The CDR3 covers 15 residues. Germline CDR1 SGHRS, CDR2 YFSETQ. V shed 3 bases and J 4 bases; nucleotides not matched to a gene: 5. Sequenced material: PBMCs from blood, taken about 5 days after vaccination. The TCR was taken from a man over 45 who received an inactivated influenza vaccine. The chain joins TRBV5-1 to TRBJ1-2; 11 bases align to TRBD1. The CDR3 sequence: CASSYGQGAIYGYTF. CDR3 sequence (DNA): TGCGCCAGCAGCTACGGACAGGGGGCTATCTATGGCTACACCTTC.